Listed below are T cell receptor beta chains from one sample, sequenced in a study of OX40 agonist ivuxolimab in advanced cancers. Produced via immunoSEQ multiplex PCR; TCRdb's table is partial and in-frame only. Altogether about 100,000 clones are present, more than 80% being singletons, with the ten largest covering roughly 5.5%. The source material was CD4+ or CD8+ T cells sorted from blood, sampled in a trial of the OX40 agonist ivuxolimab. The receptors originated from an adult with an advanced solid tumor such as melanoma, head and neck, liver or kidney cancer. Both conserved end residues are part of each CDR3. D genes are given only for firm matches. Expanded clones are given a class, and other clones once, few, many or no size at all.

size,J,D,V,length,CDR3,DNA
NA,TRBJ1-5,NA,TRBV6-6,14,CASSLGHSNQPQHF,TGTGCCAGCAGTCTGGGACACAGCAATCAGCCCCAGCATTTT
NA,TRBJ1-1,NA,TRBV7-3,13,CASSLGHNTEAFF,TGTGCCAGCAGCCTGGGACATAACACTGAAGCTTTCTTT
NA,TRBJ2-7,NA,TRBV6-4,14,CASSDKDRTYEQYF,TGTGCCAGCAGTGACAAGGACAGAACCTACGAGCAGTACTTC
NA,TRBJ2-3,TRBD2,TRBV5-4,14,CASGTSGVGDTQYF,TGTGCCAGCGGTACTAGCGGAGTGGGAGATACGCAGTATTTT
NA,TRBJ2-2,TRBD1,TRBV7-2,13,CASTGQVAGELFF,TGTGCCAGCACCGGACAGGTGGCCGGGGAGCTGTTTTTT
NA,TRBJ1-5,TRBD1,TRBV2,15,CASSPGQSGNQPQHF,TGTGCCAGCAGTCCGGGACAGTCAGGGAATCAGCCCCAGCATTTT
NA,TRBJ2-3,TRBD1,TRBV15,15,CATSSRQGRTDTQYF,TGTGCCACCAGCAGTAGACAGGGGCGGACAGATACGCAGTATTTT
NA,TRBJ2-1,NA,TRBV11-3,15,CASSLGGGQDNEQFF,TGTGCCAGCAGCTTAGGAGGGGGGCAAGACAATGAGCAGTTCTTC
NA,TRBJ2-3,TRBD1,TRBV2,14,CASSPGQGLDTQYF,TGTGCCAGCAGTCCGGGACAGGGGCTAGATACGCAGTATTTT
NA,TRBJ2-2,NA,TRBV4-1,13,CASRESPAGELFF,TGCGCCAGCAGAGAGAGTCCCGCCGGGGAGCTGTTTTTT
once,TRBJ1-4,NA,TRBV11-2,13,CASTAYREKKLFF,TGTGCCAGCACAGCTTACAGGGAAAAAAAACTGTTTTTT
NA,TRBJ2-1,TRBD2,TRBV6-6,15,CASSLGGTSRNEQFF,TGTGCCAGCAGTCTAGGCGGGACTAGCCGCAATGAGCAGTTCTTC
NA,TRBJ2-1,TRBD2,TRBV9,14,CASSSAGVGNEQFF,TGTGCCAGCAGCTCAGCGGGAGTGGGGAATGAGCAGTTCTTC
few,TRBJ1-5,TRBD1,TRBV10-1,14,CASSGGGPDQPQHF,TGCGCCAGCAGTGGAGGGGGCCCCGATCAGCCCCAGCATTTT
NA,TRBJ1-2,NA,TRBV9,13,CASSSTPGYGYTF,TGTGCCAGCAGCTCAACACCCGGTTATGGCTACACCTTC
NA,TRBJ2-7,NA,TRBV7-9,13,CASRGALPYEQYF,TGTGCCAGCCGTGGGGCCTTGCCCTACGAGCAGTACTTC
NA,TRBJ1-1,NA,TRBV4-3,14,CASRPGLINTEAFF,TGCGCCAGCAGGCCAGGGCTGATTAACACTGAAGCTTTCTTT
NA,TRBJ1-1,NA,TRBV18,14,CASSPNQDRTEAFF,TGTGCCAGCTCACCAAATCAGGATAGAACTGAAGCTTTCTTT
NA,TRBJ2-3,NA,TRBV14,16,CASSQVHFTGTDTQYF,TGTGCCAGCAGCCAAGTACACTTTACGGGCACAGATACGCAGTATTTT
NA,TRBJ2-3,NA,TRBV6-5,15,CASSYSGGGTDTQYF,TGTGCCAGCAGTTACTCGGGGGGAGGCACAGATACGCAGTATTTT
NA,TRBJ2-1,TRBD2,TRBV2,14,CASSSSGNYNEQFF,TGTGCCAGCAGTTCAAGCGGGAACTACAATGAGCAGTTCTTC
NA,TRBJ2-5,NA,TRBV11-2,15,CASSLEPSLGETQYF,TGTGCCAGCAGCTTAGAGCCCAGCTTAGGGGAGACCCAGTACTTC
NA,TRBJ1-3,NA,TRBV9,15,CASSVVDSSGNTIYF,TGTGCCAGCAGCGTAGTGGACAGCTCTGGAAACACCATATATTTT
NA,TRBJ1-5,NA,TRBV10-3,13,CAISVGGDQPQHF,TGTGCCATCAGTGTGGGAGGGGACCAGCCCCAGCATTTT
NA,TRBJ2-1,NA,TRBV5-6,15,CASSAGLSSYNEQFF,TGTGCCAGCAGCGCCGGACTTAGCTCCTACAATGAGCAGTTCTTC
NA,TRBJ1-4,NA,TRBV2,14,CASSESRAPEKLFF,TGTGCCAGCAGTGAATCCAGGGCCCCTGAAAAACTGTTTTTT
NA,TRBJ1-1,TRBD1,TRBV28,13,CASRGQLNTEAFF,TGTGCCAGCAGGGGACAGCTGAACACTGAAGCTTTCTTT